The T cell receptor beta chain described here comes from a study of neurological immune-mediated disorders. Whole-study results and caveats: None of the CDR3 amino acid sequences in expanded clones turned up in more than one subject, which points to private repertoires in all groups.

Stored at -80 C, 2 million PBMCs were the source of the unsorted libraries. With 10-nucleotide random UMIs, 5'RACE was used to make the cDNA. Each CDR3 protein is one row after TCRdb ran MiXCR on the 5' RACE reads. The table lists 90,000 to 100,000 distinct CDR3 sequences, approximately 3.3% of them singletons. To note about this clonotype: Antigen: not known. A much larger clone differs from this one at a single base, so this may be a read error.

With 5 bases removed from V and 3 bases from J, the gap between germline ends came to 14 bases. Germline lookup yields CDR1 SEHNR and CDR2 FQNEAQ (reference sequence). The CDR3 has 15 residues. Input material: PBMCs. The receptor's source is a woman aged 18-29 years with multiple sclerosis. V usage is TRBV7-9 and J usage is TRBJ2-4, with D perhaps TRBD1 (6 bases). The CDR3 DNA reads TGTGCCAGCAGCCCACAGGGTTGGCACAAAAACATTCAGTACTTC. It codes for CASSPQGWHKNIQYF.